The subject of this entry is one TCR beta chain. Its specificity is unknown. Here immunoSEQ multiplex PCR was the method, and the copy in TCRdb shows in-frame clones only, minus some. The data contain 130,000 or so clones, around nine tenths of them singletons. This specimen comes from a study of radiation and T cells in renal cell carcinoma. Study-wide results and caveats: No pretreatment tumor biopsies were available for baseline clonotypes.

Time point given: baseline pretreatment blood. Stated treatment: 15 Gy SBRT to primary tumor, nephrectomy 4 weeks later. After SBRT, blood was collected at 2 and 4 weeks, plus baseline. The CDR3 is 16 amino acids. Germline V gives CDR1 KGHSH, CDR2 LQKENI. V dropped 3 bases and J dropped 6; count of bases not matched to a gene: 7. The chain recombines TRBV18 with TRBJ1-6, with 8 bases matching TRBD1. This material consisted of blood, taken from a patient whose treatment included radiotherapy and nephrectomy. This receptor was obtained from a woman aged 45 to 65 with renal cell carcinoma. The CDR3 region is CASSPIDRGLNSPLHF. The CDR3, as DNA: TGTGCCAGCTCACCGATAGACAGGGGCCTTAATTCACCCCTCCACTTT.